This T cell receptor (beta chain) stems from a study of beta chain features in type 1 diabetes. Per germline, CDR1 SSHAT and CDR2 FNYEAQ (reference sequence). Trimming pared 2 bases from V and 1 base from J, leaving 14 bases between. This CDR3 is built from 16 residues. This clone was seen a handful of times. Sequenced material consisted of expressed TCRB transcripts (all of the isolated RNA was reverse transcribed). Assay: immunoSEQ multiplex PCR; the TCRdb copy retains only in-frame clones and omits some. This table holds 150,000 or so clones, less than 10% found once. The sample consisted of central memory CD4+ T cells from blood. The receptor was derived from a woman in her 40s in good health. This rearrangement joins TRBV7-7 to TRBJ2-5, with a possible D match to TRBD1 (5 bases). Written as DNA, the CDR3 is TGTGCCAGCAGCTTAAGCCGGGCAGGGCGCCAAGAGACCCAGTACTTC. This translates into CASSLSRAGRQETQYF.